The 19 T cell receptor beta chains below were found in one sample sequenced in a study of control samples from healthy donors and cancer patients. Assay: immunoSEQ multiplex PCR; the TCRdb copy retains only in-frame clones and omits some. The sample lists about 120,000 clones, approximately 88% occurring once. Sequenced material: blood. The receptors shown here come from a man aged 40-49 years in good health.

This chain joins TRBV7-7 and TRBJ2-7; tentative D call: TRBD2 (6 bases). CDR3 length equals 15 residues. V lost 2 bases and J 0 bases, leaving 11 bases between the germline ends. CDR1 and CDR2 from the germline V gene are SSHAT and FNYEAQ (reference sequence). The CDR3 DNA sequence: TGTGCCAGCAGCTTATTAGCGGAAAACTCCTACGAGCAGTACTTC. Protein: CASSLLAENSYEQYF.

This clone appeared once. Written as DNA, the CDR3 is TGTGCCAGCAGCCAAGAAAAATGGCTAGCGGGGGCCGTCACAGATACGCAGTATTTT. This sequence encodes CASSQEKWLAGAVTDTQYF. This chain links TRBV3-1 (or the pseudogene TRBV3-2) with TRBJ2-3; the match to TRBD2 covers 10 bases. Germline V gives CDR1 LGHDT, CDR2 YNNKEL (reference sequence). CDR3 size: 19 residues. The V gene end was trimmed by 0 bases and the J gene end by 2 bases; junction bases not matched to a gene: 11.

The chain has TRBV6-4 and TRBJ2-3, with D perhaps matching TRBD2 (7 bases). Germline V gene data show CDR1 as MRHNA and CDR2 as SNTAGT. CDR3 size: 16 residues. Trimming removed 1 base at V and 0 bases at J, with 11 bases between. CDR3 loop: CASSDLAGASTDTQYF. The CDR3 coding sequence is TGTGCCAGCAGTGACTTGGCGGGGGCCAGCACAGATACGCAGTATTTT.

The J gene is TRBJ2-1, the V gene TRBV18, with a weak D call TRBD2 (6 bases). This CDR3 spans 16 amino acids. Deletions cut 3 bases from V and 7 bases from J, with 19 bases between. Germline V gene data show CDR1 as KGHSH and CDR2 as LQKENI. The CDR3 sequence is CASSPGTGNVGNEQFF. DNA for the CDR3: TGTGCCAGCTCACCTGGGACTGGGAACGTTGGGAATGAGCAGTTCTTC.

CDR3 DNA sequence: TGTGCCAGCAGGGAGACGGACAGGGCCCCTATTGGCTACACCTTC. Translating gives CASRETDRAPIGYTF. The chain has TRBV7-9 and TRBJ1-2, with TRBD1 matching 8 bases. Germline V gene data show CDR1 as SEHNR and CDR2 as FQNEAQ (reference sequence). V trimming: 6 bases; J trimming: 7 bases; junction bases outside the gene matches: 13. The CDR3 is 15 residues long. Full variable domain (missing parts from reference TRBV7-9 and TRBJ1-2): DTGVSQNPRHKITKRGQNVTFRCDPISEHNRLYWYRQTLGQGPEFLTYFQNEAQLEKSRLLSDRFSAERPKGSFSTLEIQRTEQGDSAMYLCASRETDRAPIGYTFGSGTRLTVV.

This clone was detected only a few times. The rearrangement uses TRBV7-2 and TRBJ2-1, with D perhaps TRBD2 (6 bases). This CDR3 spans 15 amino acids. V was pared by 0 bases and J by 4 bases, with 10 bases between. From germline, CDR1 is SGHTA and CDR2 FQGNSA. Here the CDR3 DNA reads TGTGCCAGCAGCTTAGCTTCGGGACTGTACAATGAGCAGTTCTTC. It is translated as CASSLASGLYNEQFF.

The gene calls are TRBV6-2 or TRBV6-3 and TRBJ1-1; tentatively, D is TRBD1 (5 bases). The length of the CDR3 is 13 residues. Germline V gene data show CDR1 as MNHEY and CDR2 as SVGEGT. V gave up 2 bases and J gave up 1 base, with 5 bases separating them. CDR3 nucleotide sequence: TGTGCCAGCAGTTACGGGGGGAACACTGAAGCTTTCTTT. Its translation is CASSYGGNTEAFF.

The V and J genes are TRBV30 and TRBJ1-6; D is ambiguous. This CDR3 is built from 15 residues. Germline V gene sequence: CDR1 GTSNPN, CDR2 SVGIG (reference sequence). V lost 0 bases and J 0 bases, leaving 6 bases between the germline ends. The CDR3 loop reads CAWSVQSSYNSPLHF. The DNA for the CDR3 is TGTGCCTGGAGTGTACAGAGCTCCTATAATTCACCCCTCCACTTT.

The J gene is TRBJ2-1, the V gene TRBV5-1; TRBD2 is a possible D gene (6 bases). The CDR3 runs 15 residues. Germline V gene sequence: CDR1 SGHRS, CDR2 YFSETQ. V was shortened by 4 bases and J by 0 bases, with 11 bases between the two germline ends. CDR3 sequence (DNA): TGCGCCAGCAGCCGCCGGGAGAGCTCCTACAATGAGCAGTTCTTC. Translated, it gives CASSRRESSYNEQFF.

The chain has TRBV20-1 and TRBJ2-2; D is undetermined. V was shortened by 1 base and J by 6 bases, with 3 bases between the two germline ends. CDR1 is DFQATT, CDR2 SNEGSKA, per germline (reference sequence). This CDR3 comprises 11 residues. For the CDR3, the DNA is TGCAGTGCTAGAGGGTCCGGGGAGCTGTTTTTT. Amino acids: CSARGSGELFF.

The chain couples TRBV25-1 to TRBJ1-3; TRBD1 agrees at 10 bases. The CDR3 runs to 16 residues. V lost 3 bases to trimming and J lost 0 bases; unmatched junction nucleotides: 2. Looked up from germline, CDR1 is MGHDK and CDR2 is SYGVNS. CDR3 sequence: CASSDGQGVSGNTIYF. The CDR3 DNA sequence: TGTGCCAGCAGTGACGGACAGGGGGTCTCTGGAAACACCATATATTTT.

This sequence joins TRBV7-3 and TRBJ2-3; D may be TRBD2 (5 bases). Between the trimmed V and J ends, which lost 5 bases and 2 bases, there was a span of 8 bases. Germline V gene sequence: CDR1 SGHTA, CDR2 FQGTGA. This CDR3 has 13 residues. The CDR3 sequence is CASSPSNTDTQYF. CDR3 nucleotides: TGTGCCAGCAGCCCTAGCAACACAGATACGCAGTATTTT.

This clone turned up a few times. The V gene is TRBV9, the J gene TRBJ2-2, with D hard to call. Trimming took 7 bases from V and 5 from J, leaving 12 bases between them. Per germline, CDR1 SGDLS and CDR2 YYNGEE. The CDR3 extends over 13 amino acids. CDR3 nucleotide sequence: TGTGCCAGCGAAGCTGGTAATACCGGGGAGCTGTTTTTT. As protein: CASEAGNTGELFF. Variable domain in full (rest from reference TRBV9 and TRBJ2-2): DSGVTQTPKHLITATGQRVTLRCSPRSGDLSVYWYQQSLDQGLQFLIQYYNGEERAKGNILERFSAQQFPDLHSELNLSSLELGDSALYFCASEAGNTGELFFGEGSRLTVL.

J is TRBJ2-7 and V is TRBV30; 7 nucleotides align to TRBD1. The CDR3 length is 15 residues. Trimming at V came to 2 bases and at J to 1 base, leaving 8 bases not matched to a gene. The V gene's germline CDR1 is GTSNPN and CDR2 SVGIG (reference sequence). CDR3 in amino acids: CAWSPWDSSSYEQYF. The CDR3 DNA is TGTGCCTGGAGTCCCTGGGACAGCAGTTCCTACGAGCAGTACTTC.

This clone was detected only a few times. The chain uses TRBV5-8 and TRBJ1-2, with 7 bases lining up with TRBD1. CDR1 and CDR2 (germline): SGHTS, YDEGEE. This CDR3 comprises 14 residues. The V segment lost 4 bases and the J segment 4 bases; nucleotides outside the gene matches: 7. The CDR3, as DNA: TGTGCCAGCAGCAGGGGACAGCAGGGCTATGGCTACACCTTC. Its translation is CASSRGQQGYGYTF.

The genes are TRBV9 and TRBJ1-5, with 7 nucleotides matching TRBD1. J was trimmed by 3 bases and V by 3 bases; bases with no gene match: 3. From germline, CDR1 is SGDLS and CDR2 YYNGEE. There are 14 residues in the CDR3. In DNA, the CDR3 is TGTGCCAGCAGCGGACAGGGTAACAATCAGCCCCAGCATTTT. Protein: CASSGQGNNQPQHF.

The chain couples TRBV6-6 to TRBJ1-3; the D is unclear. Germline values: CDR1 MNHNY, CDR2 SVGAGI (reference sequence). The CDR3 runs 16 residues. V dropped 3 bases and J dropped 0 bases, with 12 bases sitting between them. CDR3 region: CASSYSPANSGNTIYF. CDR3 DNA: TGTGCCAGCAGTTATTCTCCGGCGAACTCTGGAAACACCATATATTTT.

This chain joins TRBV29-1 and TRBJ2-7; 8 nucleotides agree with TRBD2. The V gene end was trimmed by 3 bases and the J gene end by 6 bases; junction bases not matched to a gene: 4. The germline V gene encodes CDR1 SQVTM and CDR2 ANQGSEA. The CDR3 covers 12 residues. CDR3 loop: CSVDGGGFEQYF. The CDR3 DNA sequence: TGCAGCGTTGACGGGGGGGGCTTCGAGCAGTACTTC.

The rearrangement links TRBV5-1 to TRBJ2-1; 11 bases match TRBD2. The length of the CDR3 is 16 residues. Germline CDR1 and CDR2: SGHRS and YFSETQ. With V trimmed by 4 bases and J by 6 bases, 9 bases remained unmatched. CDR3 sequence: CASSKEASGGINEQFF. The DNA of the CDR3 is TGCGCCAGCAGCAAGGAGGCTAGCGGGGGGATCAATGAGCAGTTCTTC.